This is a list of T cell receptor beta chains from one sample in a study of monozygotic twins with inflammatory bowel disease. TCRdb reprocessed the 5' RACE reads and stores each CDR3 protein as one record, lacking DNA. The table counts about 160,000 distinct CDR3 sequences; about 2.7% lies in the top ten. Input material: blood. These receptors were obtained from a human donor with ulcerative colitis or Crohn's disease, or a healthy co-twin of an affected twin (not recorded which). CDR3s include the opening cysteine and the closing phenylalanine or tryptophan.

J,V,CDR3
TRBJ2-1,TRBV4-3,CASSQGLAGGRGEQFF
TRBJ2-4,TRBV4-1,CASSQDRASMAKNIQYF
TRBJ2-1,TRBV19,CASSIYSGRFYNEQFF
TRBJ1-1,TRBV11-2,CASSPPPTNTEAFF
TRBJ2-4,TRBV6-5,CAGSTLDRNIQYF
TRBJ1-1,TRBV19,CASSITGADTEAFF
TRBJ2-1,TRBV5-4,CASSLAGLDEQFF
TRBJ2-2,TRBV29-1,CSVEEGGGGELFF
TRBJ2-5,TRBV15,CATSGGSGETQYF
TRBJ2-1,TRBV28,CASSDLLRDRGAGSTSYNEQFF
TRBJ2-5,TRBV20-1,CSARIGTVKETQYF
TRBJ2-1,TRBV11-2,CASRALAGPTYNEQFF
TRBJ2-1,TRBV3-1,CASSLGPSGRLSYNEQFF
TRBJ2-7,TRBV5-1,CASRYTPGQGSYEQYF
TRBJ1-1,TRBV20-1,CSAGRQGSNTEAFF
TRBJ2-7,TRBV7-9,CASSLAQGPSGEQYF
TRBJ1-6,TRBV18,CASSPPPGQGAPVGRSPLHF
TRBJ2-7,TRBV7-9,CASTALAARLPYEQYF
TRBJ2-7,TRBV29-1,CSCGRAGMHEQYF
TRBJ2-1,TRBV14,CASSQRRGYNEQFF
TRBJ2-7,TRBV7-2,CASSSGRWGEQYF
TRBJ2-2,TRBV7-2,CASSLRASPNTGELFF
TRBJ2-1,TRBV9,CASSVSGQPYNEQFF
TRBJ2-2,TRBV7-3,CASSLQGAETGELFF
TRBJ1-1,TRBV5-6,CASTSDRNTEAFF
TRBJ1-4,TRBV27,CASRRAGTAANEKLFF
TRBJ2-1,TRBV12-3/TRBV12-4,CASSRDRGNEQFF
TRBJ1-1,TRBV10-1,CASSESMVTEAFF
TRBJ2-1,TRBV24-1,CATSGGAVEQFF
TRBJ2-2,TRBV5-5,CASQLAQSGAGELFF
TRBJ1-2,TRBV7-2,CASSESYGYTF
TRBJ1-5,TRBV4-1,CASSHMVQGFSNQPQHF
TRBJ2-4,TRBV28,CASRKAKNIQYF
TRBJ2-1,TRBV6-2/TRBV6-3,CASSYSRRGHDSGSSYNEQFF
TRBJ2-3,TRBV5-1,CASSPRQGGMTDTQYF
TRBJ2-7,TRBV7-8,CASSLAGGSSYEQYF
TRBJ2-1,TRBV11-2,CASSFPGAYNEQFF
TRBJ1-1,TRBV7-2,CASSSIGLGEAFF
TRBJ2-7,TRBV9,CASSVDGGPTTYEQYF
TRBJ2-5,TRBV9,CASSVTSVLQETQYF
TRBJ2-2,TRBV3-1,CASSQDIQGNTGELFF
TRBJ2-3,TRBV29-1,CSVTPGTGPTDTQYF
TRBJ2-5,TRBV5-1,CASSSRQGAGETQYF